This T cell receptor beta chain was captured in a study of blood T cells in healthy people across ages. Study outcomes and limitations: Naive CD4+ cell counts and diversity both ran higher in long-lived than in aged donors. Unsorted PBMCs ruled out conclusive naive versus antigen-experienced comparison.

Staff drew about 10 milliliters of peripheral blood from each donor. RNA extraction gave at least 5 micrograms of total RNA per sample. The CDR3 runs 16 residues. Trimming removed 0 bases from V and 2 bases from J, with 12 bases in between. Looked up from germline, CDR1 is SGHRS and CDR2 is YFSETQ. Through a sample-barcoded 5' primer and a J-beta primer mix, a second PCR was run for roughly 7 to 11 cycles. MiXCR was run by TCRdb on the 5' RACE reads, yielding one entry per CDR3 protein. The table records about 290,000 distinct CDR3 sequences, roughly 26% of them present only once. Comments on this clonotype: Its antigen is currently unknown.

Sequenced material: blood. This rearrangement joins TRBV5-1 to TRBJ2-1, with D unresolved. The sequence came from a woman between 65 and 79 years old in good health. CDR3 DNA: TGCGCCAGCAGCTTGGCCGGTTCAGCACCCTACAATGAGCAGTTCTTC. Its translation: CASSLAGSAPYNEQFF.